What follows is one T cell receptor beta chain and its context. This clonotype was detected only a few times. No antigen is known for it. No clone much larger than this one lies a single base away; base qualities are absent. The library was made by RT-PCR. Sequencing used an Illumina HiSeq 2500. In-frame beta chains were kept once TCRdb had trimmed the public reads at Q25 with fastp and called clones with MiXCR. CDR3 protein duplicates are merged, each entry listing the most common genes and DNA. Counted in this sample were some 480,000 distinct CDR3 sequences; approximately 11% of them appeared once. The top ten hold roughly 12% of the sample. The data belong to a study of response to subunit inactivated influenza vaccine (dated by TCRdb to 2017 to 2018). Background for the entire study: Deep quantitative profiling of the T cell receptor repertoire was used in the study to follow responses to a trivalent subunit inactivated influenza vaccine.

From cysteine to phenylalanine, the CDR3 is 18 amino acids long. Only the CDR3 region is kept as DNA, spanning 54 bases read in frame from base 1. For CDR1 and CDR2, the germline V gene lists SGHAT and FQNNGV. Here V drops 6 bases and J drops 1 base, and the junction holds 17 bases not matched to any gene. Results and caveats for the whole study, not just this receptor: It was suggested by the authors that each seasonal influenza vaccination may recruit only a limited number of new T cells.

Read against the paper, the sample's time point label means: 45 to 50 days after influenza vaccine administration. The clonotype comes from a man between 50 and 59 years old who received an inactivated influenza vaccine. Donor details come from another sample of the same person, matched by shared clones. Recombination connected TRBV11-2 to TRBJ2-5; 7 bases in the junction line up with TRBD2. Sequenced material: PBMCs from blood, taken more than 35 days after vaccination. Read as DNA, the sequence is TGTGCCAGCAGACTAACTTGGGGGGTAGCGGGCCCCCAAGAGACCCAGTACTTC. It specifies CASRLTWGVAGPQETQYF.